This T cell receptor beta chain was obtained from a study of STAT5B mutations in CD4+ large granular lymphocyte leukemia. About the research overall: The CDR3 'QG' motif was associated with a particular HLA allele among healthy donors. Study results and caveats: Without putative leukemic clones, patient CD4-sorted repertoires remained more clonal than healthy CD4+ repertoires.

With regard to this clone: Its antigen remains unidentified.

The data were produced by immunoSEQ multiplex PCR, yet TCRdb's version contains in-frame clones alone and is incomplete. The sample carries about 22,000 clones, 82% recorded once. This CDR3 comprises 16 residues. Trimming pared 2 bases from V and 2 bases from J, leaving 16 bases between. Germline V CDR1 and CDR2: SGHTA, FQGTGA. Controls came from buffy coats of healthy blood donors. What was sequenced was CD4+ T cells from blood buffy coats. The chain combines TRBV7-3 with TRBJ2-7; D possibly uses TRBD1 or TRBD2 (5 bases each). This receptor was taken from a human donor in good health. The CDR3 region is CASSLVGRAGTYEQYF. The CDR3 DNA is TGTGCCAGCAGCTTAGTAGGGCGGGCAGGGACCTACGAGCAGTACTTC.